The source of this T cell receptor beta chain is a study of T cells after posttransplantation cyclophosphamide. Study-level results: Blood and skin or GI T cell repertoires showed limited TRB overlap. Donor-recipient repertoire similarity was low at 1-2 months, rising over year one. Recipient CMV seropositivity and CMV reactivation strongly tracked TRB clonality.

This clone was counted at least ten times. Antigen specificity is unknown. Peripheral blood was collected from the related graft donor on the marrow donation day. Per the germline V gene, CDR1 is SGHVS and CDR2 is FNYEAQ. There are 12 residues in the CDR3. After removal of 5 bases from V and 5 bases from J, the junction contained 2 bases not matched to a gene. Some clones are missing from TCRdb's copy, which holds only in-frame ones; the method was immunoSEQ multiplex PCR. The sample holds some 50,000 clones, and no clone turns up only once. The TCR sequence derives from a middle-aged man in good health, CMV-negative, and a related stem cell transplant donor. The sequenced sample was PBMCs. The V gene is TRBV7-6, the J gene TRBJ2-5; TRBD1 matches 7 bases. The CDR3 is CASSTRGETQYF. In DNA, the CDR3 is TGTGCCAGCAGCACCAGGGGGGAGACCCAGTACTTC. Drawing the rest from reference TRBV7-6 and TRBJ2-5, the complete variable domain is GAGVSQSPRYKVTKRGQDVALRCDPISGHVSLYWYRQALGQGPEFLTYFNYEAQQDKSGLPNDRFSAERPEGSISTLTIQRTEQRDSAMYRCASSTRGETQYFGPGTRLLVL.